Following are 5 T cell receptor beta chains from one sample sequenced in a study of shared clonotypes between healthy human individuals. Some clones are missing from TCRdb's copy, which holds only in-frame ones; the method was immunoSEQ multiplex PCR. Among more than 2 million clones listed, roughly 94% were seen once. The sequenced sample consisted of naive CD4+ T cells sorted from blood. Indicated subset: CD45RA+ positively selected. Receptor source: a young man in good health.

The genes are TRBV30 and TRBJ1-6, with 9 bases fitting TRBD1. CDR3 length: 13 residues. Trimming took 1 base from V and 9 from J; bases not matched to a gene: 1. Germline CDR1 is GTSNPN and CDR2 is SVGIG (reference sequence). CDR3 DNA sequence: TGTGCCTGGAGTGCGGACAGGGGTTCACCCCTCCACTTT. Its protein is CAWSADRGSPLHF.

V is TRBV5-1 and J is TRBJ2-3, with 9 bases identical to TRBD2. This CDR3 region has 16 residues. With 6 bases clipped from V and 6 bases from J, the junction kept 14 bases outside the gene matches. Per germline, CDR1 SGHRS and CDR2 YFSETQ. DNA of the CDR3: TGCGCCAGCACGCCCTCCAGCGGGGGGCCAGGGGATACGCAGTATTTT. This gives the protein CASTPSSGGPGDTQYF.

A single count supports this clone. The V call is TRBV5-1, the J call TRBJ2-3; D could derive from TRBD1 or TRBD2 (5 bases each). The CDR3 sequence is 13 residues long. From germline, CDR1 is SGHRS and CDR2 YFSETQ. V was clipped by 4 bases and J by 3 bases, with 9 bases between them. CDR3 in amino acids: CASSDWGTDTQYF. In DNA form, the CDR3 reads TGCGCCAGCAGCGACTGGGGGACAGATACGCAGTATTTT.

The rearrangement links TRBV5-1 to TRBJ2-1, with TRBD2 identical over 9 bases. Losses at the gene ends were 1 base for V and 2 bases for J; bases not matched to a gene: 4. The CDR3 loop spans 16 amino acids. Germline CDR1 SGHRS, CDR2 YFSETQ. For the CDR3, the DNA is TGCGCCAGCAGCTTGCCAAGCGGGGGGACCTACAATGAGCAGTTCTTC. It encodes CASSLPSGGTYNEQFF.

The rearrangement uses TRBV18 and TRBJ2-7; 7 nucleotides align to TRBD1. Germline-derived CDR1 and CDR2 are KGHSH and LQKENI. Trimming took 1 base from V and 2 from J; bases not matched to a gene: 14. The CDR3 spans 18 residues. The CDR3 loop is CASSPRQGDHQTTYEQYF. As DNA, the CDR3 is TGTGCCAGCTCACCACGGCAGGGGGACCATCAAACTACCTACGAGCAGTACTTC.